This is a list of T cell receptor beta chains from one sample in a study of T cell responses to AZD1222 COVID-19 vaccine. Method: immunoSEQ multiplex PCR; TCRdb's copy keeps in-frame clones and lacks some. The sample has 70,000 to 95,000 clones; approximately 90% are singletons. The sequencing used peripheral blood, collected 28 days after the second AZD1222 dose. All receptors derive from an adult who received the AZD1222 COVID-19 vaccine. Each CDR3 is given with its conserved first and last residue. A D gene is named only where the DNA matches it firmly.

j_gene,d_gene,v_gene,CDR3aa
TRBJ2-3,TRBD2,TRBV7-2,CASSQLASSTDTQYF
TRBJ1-6,.,TRBV6-2/TRBV6-3,CASSYSQAGNSPLHF
TRBJ1-5,TRBD1,TRBV2,CASSDVGTVQPQHF
TRBJ1-1,TRBD1,TRBV4-3,CASSQVGTGGSEAFF
TRBJ2-1,.,TRBV4-1,CASSQSQGTWNEQFF
TRBJ1-2,TRBD1,TRBV28,CASSDGTGSLIDYGYTF
TRBJ2-2,.,TRBV6-5,CASSYSRLGELFF
TRBJ1-5,.,TRBV4-1,CASSQTDLNQPQHF
TRBJ2-2,.,TRBV6-5,CASKGSGELFF
TRBJ1-2,.,TRBV10-3,CAISESPGGSYGYTF
TRBJ1-3,.,TRBV5-5,CASSKSSGNTIYF
TRBJ2-4,TRBD1,TRBV7-3,CASSAGGQNIQYF
TRBJ1-5,.,TRBV6-2/TRBV6-3,CASSPRGSSRDSNQPQHF
TRBJ2-3,.,TRBV4-1,CASQKRISTDTQYF
TRBJ1-1,.,TRBV6-5,CASSPLLDLNTEAFF
TRBJ2-1,TRBD1,TRBV6-4,CASSKDRGQDEQFF
TRBJ2-7,TRBD1,TRBV3-1/TRBV3-2,CASSQGAGGSYEQYF
TRBJ2-5,TRBD1,TRBV5-1,CASSLYRGLETQYF
TRBJ1-1,.,TRBV9,CASSVTPEAFF
TRBJ2-1,.,TRBV5-1,CASSFGSPYNEQFF
TRBJ2-3,.,TRBV28,CASSSLTGSTDTQYF
TRBJ2-5,.,TRBV7-2,CASSLDLRSETQYF
TRBJ2-1,TRBD2,TRBV10-3,CAISDLADHNEQFF
TRBJ2-1,TRBD2,TRBV9,CASTVGVAGGEQFF
TRBJ2-7,.,TRBV6-5,CASRSGGQSYEQYF
TRBJ2-7,TRBD2,TRBV28,CASTGTSASYEQYF
TRBJ1-1,.,TRBV7-3,CASSSTLNTEAFF
TRBJ2-3,.,TRBV11-1,CASSLGAGSTDTQYF
TRBJ2-7,TRBD2,TRBV6-5,CASMRAGDREQYF
TRBJ1-4,TRBD1,TRBV7-9,CATRLDREEEKLFF
TRBJ2-7,.,TRBV5-6,CASSFTGTYEQYF
TRBJ1-2,TRBD1,TRBV6-5,CASMDRDFYGYTF
TRBJ2-2,.,TRBV19,CASKILGLWGHPNTGELFF
TRBJ2-5,.,TRBV4-2,CASSQDSQDQETQYF
TRBJ2-4,.,TRBV28,CASRGYLIQYF
TRBJ2-5,.,TRBV5-4,CASSLGGVQETQYF
TRBJ2-2,.,TRBV7-9,CASSYSGVTGELFF
TRBJ2-7,.,TRBV11-2,CASSRKRYEQYF
TRBJ1-5,.,TRBV5-1,CASSLVGGEPQHF
TRBJ2-5,.,TRBV5-6,CASSFSGKETQYF
TRBJ1-3,.,TRBV25-1,CASKDGLAGNTIYF
TRBJ1-6,.,TRBV2,CASSGTDNSPLHF